The 14 T cell receptor beta chains presented below share a single source sample, sequenced in a study of T cells in localized non-small cell lung cancer. The assay was immunoSEQ multiplex PCR, and TCRdb's table has in-frame clones only and misses some. The profile covers over 20,000 clones, with roughly 90% appearing a single time and roughly an eighth taken by the ten largest. The material sequenced was peripheral blood, taken before any cancer treatment. The source of these receptors is a female donor at least 60 years old with stage I lung adenocarcinoma.

J is TRBJ1-4 and V is TRBV5-5, with 8 bases aligning to TRBD1. Germline lookup yields CDR1 SGHKS and CDR2 YYEKEE (reference sequence). The CDR3 consists of 15 residues. J gave up 4 bases and V 4 bases, and 6 bases lay outside the gene matches. CDR3 nucleotides: TGTGCCAGCAGCGGTGGGACAGGAGGTAATGAAAAACTGTTTTTT. It encodes CASSGGTGGNEKLFF.

This chain joins TRBV19 and TRBJ2-6; a weak D match, TRBD1 (5 bases). Trimming removed 1 base at V and 0 bases at J, with 13 bases between. CDR3 length: 18 residues. Germline V CDR1 and CDR2: LNHDA, SQIVND (reference sequence). CDR3 sequence: CASSIGPGMSSGANVLTF. In DNA, the CDR3 is TGTGCCAGTAGTATAGGTCCAGGGATGAGCTCTGGGGCCAACGTCCTGACTTTC.

V gene TRBV7-2 combines with J gene TRBJ1-4, with D hard to call. V shed 5 bases and J shed 5 bases, with 15 bases lying between them. Germline CDR1 is SGHTA and CDR2 is FQGNSA. The CDR3 has 15 residues. In DNA form, the CDR3 reads TGTGCCAGCAGCCCACGTACAGCCCTAAATGAAAAACTGTTTTTT. Amino acids: CASSPRTALNEKLFF.

The rearrangement joins TRBV6-1 to TRBJ2-7, with TRBD1 identical over 9 bases. The V gene's germline CDR1 is MNHNS and CDR2 SASEGT. Trimming at V came to 5 bases and at J to 1 base, leaving 3 bases not matched to a gene. The CDR3 runs 14 residues. Here the CDR3 DNA reads TGTGCCAGCAGTCCCGGGACAGGGTCCTACGAGCAGTACTTC. It is translated as CASSPGTGSYEQYF.

The chain has TRBV11-1 and TRBJ2-6, with TRBD1 matching over 8 bases. J was trimmed by 0 bases and V by 2 bases; bases with no gene match: 9. The germline V gene has CDR1 SGHAT and CDR2 FQDESV (reference sequence). The CDR3 covers 19 residues. As DNA, the CDR3 is TGTGCCAGCAGCTTAATTTCCGGGACAGGTATCTCTGGGGCCAACGTCCTGACTTTC. This translates into CASSLISGTGISGANVLTF.

This chain connects TRBV14 to TRBJ1-2; D is perhaps TRBD1 (5 bases). The CDR3 spans 15 residues. The V end lost 4 bases, the J end lost 5 bases, and 17 bases lay between the germline ends. Germline V gene lookup returns CDR1 SGHDN and CDR2 FVKESK. CDR3 residues: CASSPLGESQYGYTF. CDR3 DNA: TGTGCCAGCAGCCCGTTGGGGGAATCGCAGTATGGCTACACCTTC.

This clone was seen a few times. The V and J genes are TRBV13 and TRBJ2-1; D not certain. Trimming cost V 3 bases and J 6 bases, with 6 bases left between them. This CDR3 is 12 amino acids long. The germline V gene encodes CDR1 PRHDT and CDR2 FYEKMQ (reference sequence). In nucleotides, the CDR3 is TGTGCCAGCAGCTTTGACCGCAATGAGCAGTTCTTC. Translated, it gives CASSFDRNEQFF.

This chain uses TRBV10-3 with TRBJ1-1; no definite D call. Germline CDR1 is ENHRY and CDR2 is SYGVKD. The germline V and J ends were trimmed by 0 bases and 2 bases, with 16 bases remaining between them. The CDR3 covers 17 residues. CDR3 nucleotides: TGTGCCATCAGTGAGTCACTTGTATTCGGAGTAAACACTGAAGCTTTCTTT. Protein product: CAISESLVFGVNTEAFF.

This chain joins TRBV4-1 and TRBJ2-7; TRBD2 aligns across 7 bases. V was pared by 2 bases and J by 4 bases, with 8 bases of the junction left unmatched. Looked up from germline, CDR1 is MGHRA and CDR2 is YSYEKL. The CDR3 runs 15 residues. This CDR3 reads CASSQSRDYIYEQYF. The CDR3 DNA follows: TGCGCCAGCAGCCAAAGCCGGGACTATATTTACGAGCAGTACTTC.

This chain joins TRBV30 and TRBJ1-3; D possibly corresponds to TRBD1 (5 bases). Germline values: CDR1 GTSNPN, CDR2 SVGIG (reference sequence). CDR3 length: 18 residues. V was pared by 3 bases and J by 1 base, with 22 bases between. The CDR3 DNA follows: TGTGCCTGGAGGACAGCACATCCAGAAGTGGTTTCTGGAAACACCATATATTTT. This sequence encodes CAWRTAHPEVVSGNTIYF. Together with reference TRBV30 and TRBJ1-3, the CDR3 gives the full variable domain: SQTIHQWPATLVQPVGSPLSLECTVEGTSNPNLYWYRQAAGRGLQLLFYSVGIGQISSEVPQNLSASRPQDRQFILSSKKLLLSDSGFYLCAWRTAHPEVVSGNTIYFGEGSWLTVV.

The chain combines TRBV2 with TRBJ2-7; 11 bases agree with TRBD2. Trimming at V came to 7 bases and at J to 0 bases, leaving 2 bases not matched to a gene. The germline gives CDR1 SNHLY, CDR2 FYNNEI. The CDR3 is 14 residues long. The chain's CDR3 is CASTGTSGSYEQYF. The CDR3 DNA is TGTGCCAGCACCGGGACTAGCGGCTCCTACGAGCAGTACTTC.

The chain is built from TRBV6-1 and TRBJ2-1; TRBD2 matches 14 bases. J lost 6 bases, V lost 7 bases, and 5 bases had no gene match. Germline V lookup: CDR1 MNHNS, CDR2 SASEGT. This CDR3 comprises 15 residues. The CDR3 nucleotides are TGTGCCAGCACTCGGACTAGCGGGAGGTTCAATGAGCAGTTCTTC. It specifies CASTRTSGRFNEQFF.

The chain employs TRBV5-1 and TRBJ1-2, with no clear D. Trimming pared 3 bases from V and 0 bases from J, leaving 12 bases between. The CDR3 covers 15 residues. Looked up from germline, CDR1 is SGHRS and CDR2 is YFSETQ. CDR3 residues: CASSSGRPSNYGYTF. The CDR3, as DNA: TGCGCCAGCAGCTCTGGGAGGCCTTCTAACTATGGCTACACCTTC. Full variable domain (rest looked up from reference TRBV5-1 and TRBJ1-2): KAGVTQTPRYLIKTRGQQVTLSCSPISGHRSVSWYQQTPGQGLQFLFEYFSETQRNKGNFPGRFSGRQFSNSRSEMNVSTLELGDSALYLCASSSGRPSNYGYTFGSGTRLTVV.

This clone was counted a few times. The rearrangement links TRBV6-1 to TRBJ1-5; D is unresolved. The CDR3 covers 15 residues. V was trimmed by 5 bases and J by 3 bases, leaving 14 bases between them. Germline loops: CDR1 MNHNS, CDR2 SASEGT. The CDR3 bases are TGTGCCAGCAGTTGGGAGGCATGGGACAATCAGCCCCAGCATTTT. Protein product: CASSWEAWDNQPQHF.